Listed below are T cell receptor beta chains from one sample, sequenced in a study of shared clonotypes between healthy human individuals. Libraries were prepared by immunoSEQ multiplex PCR; TCRdb keeps only in-frame clonotypes and omits some of them. The repertoire holds 2 million to 2.5 million clones, with 90% to 95% as singletons. The specimen was naive CD4+ T cells from PBMCs. The receptor set was obtained from a man aged 18 to 29 in good health. Some clones in this sample may be carry-over from other donors' samples. Both conserved end residues are part of each CDR3. The D gene is left open where the match is weak. Clone size, where shown, is once, few, many, or a class for clones that have expanded.

clone size: .; V gene: TRBV9; D gene: .; J gene: TRBJ1-3; CDR3 DNA: TGTGCCAGCAGCCCCCCGCACTCTGGAAACACCATATATTTT; CDR3 protein: CASSPPHSGNTIYF
clone size: once; V gene: TRBV7-2; D gene: .; J gene: TRBJ2-7; CDR3 DNA: TGTGCCAGCAGCAGTGGGGCAGGAAGAGACCACGAGCAGTACTTC; CDR3 protein: CASSSGAGRDHEQYF
clone size: .; V gene: TRBV28; D gene: TRBD1; J gene: TRBJ1-2; CDR3 DNA: TGTGCCAGCAGTTTATTCCGGGGACAGGGGGCGTATGGCTACACCTTC; CDR3 protein: CASSLFRGQGAYGYTF
clone size: .; V gene: TRBV30; D gene: .; J gene: TRBJ2-5; CDR3 DNA: TGTGCCTGGAGTGTACTTGGCGGAGCGCAAGAGACCCAGTACTTC; CDR3 protein: CAWSVLGGAQETQYF
clone size: .; V gene: TRBV27; D gene: TRBD2; J gene: TRBJ2-3; CDR3 DNA: TGTGCCAGCAGTTTATCGAGGCCTAGCGGAACTAGCACAGATACGCAGTATTTT; CDR3 protein: CASSLSRPSGTSTDTQYF
clone size: .; V gene: TRBV7-2; D gene: TRBD2; J gene: TRBJ2-3; CDR3 DNA: TGTGCCAGCAGCAATGGGCCCGTAGCGGGACGGCAGGCAGATACGCAGTATTTT; CDR3 protein: CASSNGPVAGRQADTQYF
clone size: .; V gene: TRBV6-1; D gene: .; J gene: TRBJ1-4; CDR3 DNA: TGTGCCAGCAGTGGAGGTAGTTGGGAAAAACTGTTTTTT; CDR3 protein: CASSGGSWEKLFF
clone size: .; V gene: TRBV30; D gene: TRBD1; J gene: TRBJ1-5; CDR3 DNA: TGTGCCTGGAGGCCAGACAGGGATCAGCCCCAGCATTTT; CDR3 protein: CAWRPDRDQPQHF
clone size: .; V gene: TRBV16; D gene: .; J gene: TRBJ1-1; CDR3 DNA: TGTGCCAGCAGCCAAGAGACACCTAAAGCTTTCTTT; CDR3 protein: CASSQETPKAFF
clone size: .; V gene: TRBV6-5; D gene: .; J gene: TRBJ2-2; CDR3 DNA: TGTGCCAGCACGAGATCCGGGGAGCTGTTTTTT; CDR3 protein: CASTRSGELFF
clone size: .; V gene: TRBV7-9; D gene: .; J gene: TRBJ1-3; CDR3 DNA: TGTGCCAGCAGCCTAGTTGGGGTGCGGGGAAACACCATATATTTT; CDR3 protein: CASSLVGVRGNTIYF
clone size: .; V gene: TRBV5-1; D gene: TRBD1; J gene: TRBJ2-7; CDR3 DNA: TGCGCCAGCAGCTTGGCCGCCTTTCTAACAGGGGGCTACGAGCAGTACTTC; CDR3 protein: CASSLAAFLTGGYEQYF
clone size: .; V gene: TRBV9; D gene: .; J gene: TRBJ2-1; CDR3 DNA: TGTGCCAGCAGCTTCCGACAGGAGCCTTACAATGAGCAGTTCTTC; CDR3 protein: CASSFRQEPYNEQFF
clone size: .; V gene: TRBV19; D gene: TRBD2; J gene: TRBJ2-2; CDR3 DNA: TGTGCCAGTAGTATGTTTGGGACTAGCGGGAGGACAAACACCGGGGAGCTGTTTTTT; CDR3 protein: CASSMFGTSGRTNTGELFF
clone size: .; V gene: TRBV4-3; D gene: .; J gene: TRBJ2-1; CDR3 DNA: TGCGCCAGCAGCCAAGCCCCTCGGATGACCTACAATGAGCAGTTCTTC; CDR3 protein: CASSQAPRMTYNEQFF
clone size: .; V gene: TRBV5-1; D gene: .; J gene: TRBJ2-3; CDR3 DNA: TGCGCCAGCAGCCAAAATTATGGGATTACGCAGTATTTT; CDR3 protein: CASSQNYGITQYF
clone size: once; V gene: TRBV5-1; D gene: TRBD1; J gene: TRBJ1-5; CDR3 DNA: TGCGCCAGCAGCAGAGAGGGACAGAGGAATCAGCCCCAGCATTTT; CDR3 protein: CASSREGQRNQPQHF
clone size: .; V gene: TRBV14; D gene: .; J gene: TRBJ2-2; CDR3 DNA: TGTGCCAGCAGCCAAGAGTCGGGCACCGGGGAGCTGTTTTTT; CDR3 protein: CASSQESGTGELFF
clone size: .; V gene: TRBV7-8; D gene: TRBD2; J gene: TRBJ2-2; CDR3 DNA: TGTGCCAGCAGCTTAGTAAGCGGGAGTCACACCGGGGAGCTGTTTTTT; CDR3 protein: CASSLVSGSHTGELFF
clone size: .; V gene: TRBV9; D gene: TRBD1; J gene: TRBJ2-1; CDR3 DNA: TGTGCCAGCAGCGTAGACCCACGGAGGGGGACAGGGGAGGGAAATGAGCAGTTCTTC; CDR3 protein: CASSVDPRRGTGEGNEQFF
clone size: .; V gene: TRBV5-4; D gene: .; J gene: TRBJ2-6; CDR3 DNA: TGTGCCAGCGATCGTCAGGGCAGCTCTGGGGCCAACGTCCTGACTTTC; CDR3 protein: CASDRQGSSGANVLTF
clone size: .; V gene: TRBV7-2; D gene: .; J gene: TRBJ2-5; CDR3 DNA: TGTGCCAGCAGCTTAGCGCTGGGTGGAGAGACCCAGTACTTC; CDR3 protein: CASSLALGGETQYF
clone size: .; V gene: TRBV5-1; D gene: TRBD1; J gene: TRBJ1-2; CDR3 DNA: TGCGCCAGCAGCTTGCTCCGGGTTCAGGGGGATGGCTACACCTTC; CDR3 protein: CASSLLRVQGDGYTF
clone size: .; V gene: TRBV14; D gene: .; J gene: TRBJ2-1; CDR3 DNA: TGTGCCAGCAGCCAAATTCATGAGCAGTTCTTC; CDR3 protein: CASSQIHEQFF
clone size: .; V gene: TRBV7-2; D gene: TRBD2; J gene: TRBJ2-1; CDR3 DNA: TGTGCCAGCAGCTTAGTGAGCGTAGGCGGGAGGGATGAGCAGTTCTTC; CDR3 protein: CASSLVSVGGRDEQFF
clone size: .; V gene: TRBV5-1; D gene: .; J gene: TRBJ1-2; CDR3 DNA: TGCGCCAGCAGCTTGGACAGGACGTTCCCTAACTATGGCTACACCTTC; CDR3 protein: CASSLDRTFPNYGYTF
clone size: .; V gene: TRBV6-1; D gene: .; J gene: TRBJ1-5; CDR3 DNA: TGTGCCAGCAGACTCGGCAGTGGCAATCAGCCCCAGCATTTT; CDR3 protein: CASRLGSGNQPQHF
clone size: .; V gene: TRBV10-1; D gene: .; J gene: TRBJ2-1; CDR3 DNA: TGCGCCAGCAGTGGAGTTTGGGACGGTGAGCAGTTCTTC; CDR3 protein: CASSGVWDGEQFF
clone size: .; V gene: TRBV5-1; D gene: .; J gene: TRBJ1-1; CDR3 DNA: TGCGCCAGCAGCTACTTAGGGGTACGAAGAGGAACTGAAGCTTTCTTT; CDR3 protein: CASSYLGVRRGTEAFF
clone size: few; V gene: TRBV28; D gene: TRBD1; J gene: TRBJ1-2; CDR3 DNA: TGTGCCAGCAAGACGGGGACAGGAGGAACGGGCTACACCTTC; CDR3 protein: CASKTGTGGTGYTF
clone size: .; V gene: TRBV2; D gene: .; J gene: TRBJ2-1; CDR3 DNA: TGTGCCAGCAGACTAGGGTATGAGCAGTTCTTC; CDR3 protein: CASRLGYEQFF
clone size: .; V gene: TRBV28; D gene: .; J gene: TRBJ1-3; CDR3 DNA: TGTGCCAGCAGTATGGTATTTGGGGGAAACACCATATATTTT; CDR3 protein: CASSMVFGGNTIYF
clone size: .; V gene: TRBV18; D gene: TRBD2; J gene: TRBJ2-1; CDR3 DNA: TGTGCCAGCTCACCAATAGCGGGAGGGCCCTACAATGAGCAGTTCTTC; CDR3 protein: CASSPIAGGPYNEQFF
clone size: once; V gene: TRBV28; D gene: TRBD1; J gene: TRBJ2-2; CDR3 DNA: TGTGCCAGCAGAAGTACAGGGGTGGGCACCGGGGAGCTGTTTTTT; CDR3 protein: CASRSTGVGTGELFF
clone size: .; V gene: TRBV7-2; D gene: TRBD2; J gene: TRBJ2-5; CDR3 DNA: TGTGCCAGCAGCTTAGTGGGACTAGCGATGTCGGCGGAAGAGACCCAGTACTTC; CDR3 protein: CASSLVGLAMSAEETQYF
clone size: .; V gene: TRBV7-9; D gene: TRBD2; J gene: TRBJ2-7; CDR3 DNA: TGTGCCAGCAGCTCGAGCGGGACTAGCTACGAGCAGTACTTC; CDR3 protein: CASSSSGTSYEQYF
clone size: .; V gene: TRBV5-1; D gene: .; J gene: TRBJ1-4; CDR3 DNA: TGCGCCAGCAGCTTGGGGTCAACGGTTGAAAAACTGTTTTTT; CDR3 protein: CASSLGSTVEKLFF
clone size: .; V gene: TRBV28; D gene: .; J gene: TRBJ1-2; CDR3 DNA: TGTGCCAGCAGTACCTACAGGGCTAACTATGGCTACACCTTC; CDR3 protein: CASSTYRANYGYTF
clone size: .; V gene: TRBV29-1; D gene: TRBD2; J gene: TRBJ2-1; CDR3 DNA: TGCAGCGTGGACAGTTCTAGCGGGAATCAGGATGAGCAGTTCTTC; CDR3 protein: CSVDSSSGNQDEQFF
clone size: .; V gene: TRBV18; D gene: .; J gene: TRBJ1-1; CDR3 DNA: TGTGCCAGCTACCTCGACAGGAGGAACACTGAAGCTTTCTTT; CDR3 protein: CASYLDRRNTEAFF
clone size: .; V gene: TRBV10-3; D gene: TRBD1; J gene: TRBJ1-2; CDR3 DNA: TGTGCCATCAGTCAGTCCGGGACAGTGTCCACCTTC; CDR3 protein: CAISQSGTVSTF
clone size: .; V gene: TRBV5-1; D gene: .; J gene: TRBJ2-7; CDR3 DNA: TGCGCCAGCAGCTTGGGGGGAATATTTGACGAGCAGTACTTC; CDR3 protein: CASSLGGIFDEQYF
clone size: .; V gene: TRBV18; D gene: TRBD1; J gene: TRBJ2-7; CDR3 DNA: TGTGCCAGCTCACAAATGACAGGGGTCGACGAGCAGTACTTC; CDR3 protein: CASSQMTGVDEQYF
clone size: .; V gene: TRBV10-1; D gene: .; J gene: TRBJ2-1; CDR3 DNA: TGCGCCAGCAGTGATTGGGGGAGCAATGAGCAGTTCTTC; CDR3 protein: CASSDWGSNEQFF
clone size: .; V gene: TRBV5-1; D gene: TRBD1; J gene: TRBJ2-7; CDR3 DNA: TGCGCCAGCAGCGTCGGGACAGCTTACGAGCAGTACTTC; CDR3 protein: CASSVGTAYEQYF
clone size: .; V gene: TRBV11-2; D gene: .; J gene: TRBJ2-1; CDR3 DNA: TGTGCCAGCAGCCCGCCTGGTGGGTCCTACAATGAGCAGTTCTTC; CDR3 protein: CASSPPGGSYNEQFF
clone size: few; V gene: TRBV18; D gene: .; J gene: TRBJ1-1; CDR3 DNA: TGTGCCAGCTCGGGGGACCGGAACACTGAAGCTTTCTTT; CDR3 protein: CASSGDRNTEAFF
clone size: .; V gene: TRBV6-5; D gene: TRBD1; J gene: TRBJ1-2; CDR3 DNA: TGTGCCAGCACCACAGGGGGCCCATATGGCTACACCTTC; CDR3 protein: CASTTGGPYGYTF
clone size: .; V gene: TRBV9; D gene: .; J gene: TRBJ2-5; CDR3 DNA: TGTGCCAGCAGCGTGGACTGGAGCCAAGAGACCCAGTACTTC; CDR3 protein: CASSVDWSQETQYF
clone size: .; V gene: TRBV5-1; D gene: TRBD2; J gene: TRBJ2-2; CDR3 DNA: TGCGCCAGCAGCACCCAGCGGGAGGGCACCGGGGAGCTGTTTTTT; CDR3 protein: CASSTQREGTGELFF
clone size: .; V gene: TRBV4-1; D gene: TRBD2; J gene: TRBJ2-1; CDR3 DNA: TGCGCCAGCAGCCAACCTAGCGGGAAGCTTGAGCAGTTCTTC; CDR3 protein: CASSQPSGKLEQFF
clone size: once; V gene: TRBV18; D gene: TRBD2; J gene: TRBJ2-7; CDR3 DNA: TGTGCCAGCTCTCCATTACTAGCGGGGACCTACGAGCAGTACTTC; CDR3 protein: CASSPLLAGTYEQYF